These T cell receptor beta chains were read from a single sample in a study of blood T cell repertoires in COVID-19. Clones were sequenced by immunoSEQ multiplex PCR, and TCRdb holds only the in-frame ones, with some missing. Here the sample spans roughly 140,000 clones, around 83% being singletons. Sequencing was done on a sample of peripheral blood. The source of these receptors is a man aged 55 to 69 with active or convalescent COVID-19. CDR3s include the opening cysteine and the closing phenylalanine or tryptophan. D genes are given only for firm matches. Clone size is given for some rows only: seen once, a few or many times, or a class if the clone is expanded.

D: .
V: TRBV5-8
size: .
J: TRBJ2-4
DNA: TGTGCCAGCAGCTTGGGGCAGGGTTGGTACTTC
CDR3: CASSLGQGWYF

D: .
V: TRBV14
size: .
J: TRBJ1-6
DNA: TGTGCCAGCAGCCAAGCGGGGGGGGCGCCCCTCCACTTT
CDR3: CASSQAGGAPLHF

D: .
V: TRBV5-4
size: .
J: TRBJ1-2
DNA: TGCGCAACGGAAGGGGGTAACTATGGCTACACCTTC
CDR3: CATEGGNYGYTF

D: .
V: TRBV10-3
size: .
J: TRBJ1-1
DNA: TGTGCCTCCAGTAACATGAACACTGAAGCTTTCTTT
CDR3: CASSNMNTEAFF

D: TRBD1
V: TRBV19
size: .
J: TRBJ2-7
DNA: TGTGCCAGTGGTGCGCGCGCCTCGGACAGGGGCTACGAGCAGTACTTC
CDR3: CASGARASDRGYEQYF

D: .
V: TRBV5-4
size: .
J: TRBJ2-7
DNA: TGTGCCAGCAGCTTGTTCCCCGCGGGGCCCCGTGTATCCTACGAGCAGTACTTC
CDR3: CASSLFPAGPRVSYEQYF

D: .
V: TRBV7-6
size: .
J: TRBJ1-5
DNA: TGTGCCAGCAGCTTAGTTTCGGGGAATCAGCCCCAGCATTTT
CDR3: CASSLVSGNQPQHF

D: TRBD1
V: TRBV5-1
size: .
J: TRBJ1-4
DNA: TGCGCCAGCAGCGGACAGGGTGGAAATGAAAAACTGTTTTTT
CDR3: CASSGQGGNEKLFF

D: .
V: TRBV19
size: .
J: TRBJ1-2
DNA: TGTGCCAGTACCTCCCCTTACGCAGGGAACTATGGCTACACCTTC
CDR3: CASTSPYAGNYGYTF

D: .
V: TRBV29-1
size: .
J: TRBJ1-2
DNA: TGCAGCGTTAATTTGGGCAGCTACTATGGCTACACCTTC
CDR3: CSVNLGSYYGYTF

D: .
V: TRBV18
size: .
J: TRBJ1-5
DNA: TGTGCCAGCTCACCAGACAGGTATAGCAATCAGCCCCAGCATTTT
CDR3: CASSPDRYSNQPQHF

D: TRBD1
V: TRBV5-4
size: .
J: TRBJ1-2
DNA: TGTGCCAGCAGTCTGGACAGGGCGCGGAGCTATGGCTACACCTTC
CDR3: CASSLDRARSYGYTF

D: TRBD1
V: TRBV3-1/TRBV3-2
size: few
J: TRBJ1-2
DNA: TGTGCCAGCAGCCCTATGGACAGGGGGAACTATGGCTACACCTTC
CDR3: CASSPMDRGNYGYTF

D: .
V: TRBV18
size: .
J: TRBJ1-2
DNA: TGTGCCAGCTCAGAGTGGAGCGACTATGGCTACACCTTC
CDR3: CASSEWSDYGYTF

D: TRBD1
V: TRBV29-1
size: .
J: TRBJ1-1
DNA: TGCAGCGTTGTTGGGACGACAGGGATGAACACTGAAGCTTTCTTT
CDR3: CSVVGTTGMNTEAFF

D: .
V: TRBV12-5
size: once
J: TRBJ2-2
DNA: TGTGCTAGTGGTTTGCCCCTAGTGGTGAACACCGGGGAGCTGTTTTTT
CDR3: CASGLPLVVNTGELFF

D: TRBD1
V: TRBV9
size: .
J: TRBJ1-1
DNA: TGTGCCAGCAGCGGGGTCCCGGGACAGGGTAGAGGGACTGAAGCTTTCTTT
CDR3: CASSGVPGQGRGTEAFF

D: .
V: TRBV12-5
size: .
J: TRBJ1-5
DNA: TGTGCTAGTGGTTCCAGAGACGTGTCAGGCGCCAATCAGCCCCAGCATTTT
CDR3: CASGSRDVSGANQPQHF

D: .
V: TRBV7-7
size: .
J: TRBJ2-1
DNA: TGTGCCAGCAGCCCCTCGCCGGGGGTAAGGGGCAATGAGCAGTTCTTC
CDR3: CASSPSPGVRGNEQFF

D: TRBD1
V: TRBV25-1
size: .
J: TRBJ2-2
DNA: TGTGCCAGCAGTTCCCAGGGGGTGGGCACCGGGGAGCTGTTTTTT
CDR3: CASSSQGVGTGELFF

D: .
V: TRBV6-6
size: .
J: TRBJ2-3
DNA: TGTGCCAGCACCCTCAGGGGAAGCACAGATACGCAGTATTTT
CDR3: CASTLRGSTDTQYF

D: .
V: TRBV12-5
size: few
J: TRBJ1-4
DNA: TGTGCTAGTGGTCCTTCGGACGGGGATGAAAAACTGTTTTTT
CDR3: CASGPSDGDEKLFF

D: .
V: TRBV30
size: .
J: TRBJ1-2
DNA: TGTGCCTGTTTTCGGACAGCTAACTATGGCTACACCTTC
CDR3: CACFRTANYGYTF

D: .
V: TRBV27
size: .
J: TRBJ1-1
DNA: TGTGCCAGCAGTTTATCAGGGGCAGGAAACACTGAAGCTTTCTTT
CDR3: CASSLSGAGNTEAFF

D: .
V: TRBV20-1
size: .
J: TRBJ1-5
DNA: TGCAGTGCCTCCGGCGGCAAGACCAAGCATTTT
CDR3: CSASGGKTKHF

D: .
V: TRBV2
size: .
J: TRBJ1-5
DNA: TGTGCCAGCAGTTCAGGCACAGCCCAGCATTTT
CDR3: CASSSGTAQHF

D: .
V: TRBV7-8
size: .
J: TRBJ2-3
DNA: TGTGCCAGCGCTTTAGGGGGGGGGAATACGCAGTATTTT
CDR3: CASALGGGNTQYF

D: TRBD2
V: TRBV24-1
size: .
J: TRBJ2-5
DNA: TGTGCCACCAGTAGCGGGAGCAGTGGGACCCAGTACTTC
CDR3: CATSSGSSGTQYF

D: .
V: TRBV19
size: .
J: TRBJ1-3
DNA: TGTGCCAGTAGTATGAGAGAAATAGGAAACACCATATATTTT
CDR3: CASSMREIGNTIYF

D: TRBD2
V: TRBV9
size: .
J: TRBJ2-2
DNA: TGTGCCAGCAGCGTAGCCGTTAGCGGGGGGGCCGGCACCGGGGAGCTGTTTTTT
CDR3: CASSVAVSGGAGTGELFF

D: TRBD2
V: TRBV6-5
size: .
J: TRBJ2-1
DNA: TGTGCCAGCAGTTACGCTAGCGGGCTTTACAATGAGCAGTTCTTC
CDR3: CASSYASGLYNEQFF

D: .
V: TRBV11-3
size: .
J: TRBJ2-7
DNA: TGTGCCAGCAGCCACCGGGCCGGGACACCCTACGAGCAGTACTTC
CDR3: CASSHRAGTPYEQYF

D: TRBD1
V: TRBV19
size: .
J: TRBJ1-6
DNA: TGTGCCAGTAGTCGACAGGGAATAGGGAATAATTCACCCCTCCACTTT
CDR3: CASSRQGIGNNSPLHF

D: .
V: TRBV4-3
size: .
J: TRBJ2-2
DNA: TGCGCCAGCAGCCAAGGGTCCGGGGGAAGGAGTCGAACCGGGGAGCTGTTTTTT
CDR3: CASSQGSGGRSRTGELFF

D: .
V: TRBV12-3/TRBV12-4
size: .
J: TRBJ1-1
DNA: TGTGCCAGCAGTTTCGGAGGCACTGAAGCTTTCTTT
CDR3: CASSFGGTEAFF

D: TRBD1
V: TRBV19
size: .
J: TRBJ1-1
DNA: TGTGCCAGTAGTAGTGGCAGGGGGCAGTTGAACACTGAAGCTTTCTTT
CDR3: CASSSGRGQLNTEAFF

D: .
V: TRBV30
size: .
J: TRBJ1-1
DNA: TGTGCCTGGAGGGCGGGGGGTGTGAACACTGAAGCTTTCTTT
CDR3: CAWRAGGVNTEAFF

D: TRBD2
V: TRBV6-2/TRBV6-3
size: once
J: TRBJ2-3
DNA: TGTGCCAGCAGTTACGGGGGAACAGCGGGGGGCACAGATACGCAGTATTTT
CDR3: CASSYGGTAGGTDTQYF

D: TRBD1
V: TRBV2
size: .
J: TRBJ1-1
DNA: TGTGCCAGCAGGGGACAGGGCGGGGGAGCTTTCTTT
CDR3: CASRGQGGGAFF

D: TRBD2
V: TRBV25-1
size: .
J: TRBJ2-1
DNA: TGTGCCAGCAGTGAATGGGCTAGCGGAGGGACCAATGAGCAGTTCTTC
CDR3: CASSEWASGGTNEQFF

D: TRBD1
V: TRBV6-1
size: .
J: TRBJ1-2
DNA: TGTGCCAGCAGTGAATGGGGGACAGGGGTCGGCGGTGGCTACACCTTC
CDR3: CASSEWGTGVGGGYTF

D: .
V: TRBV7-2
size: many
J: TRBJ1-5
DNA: TGTGCCAGCAGCTCCCTAAGGGAGGGGCCCCAGCATTTT
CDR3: CASSSLREGPQHF

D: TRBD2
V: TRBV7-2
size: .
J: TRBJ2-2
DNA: TGTGCCAGCAGCCTCCGACTAGCGGGGATAGCAGAAACCGGGGAGCTGTTTTTT
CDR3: CASSLRLAGIAETGELFF

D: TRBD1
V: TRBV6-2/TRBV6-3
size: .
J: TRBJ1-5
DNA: TGTGCCAGCAGTTACCACCTGGGACAGATTAGCAATCAGCCCCAGCATTTT
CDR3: CASSYHLGQISNQPQHF

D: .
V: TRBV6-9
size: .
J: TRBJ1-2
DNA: TGTGCCAGCAGTTATTTTAGAGGCTATGGCTACACCTTC
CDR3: CASSYFRGYGYTF

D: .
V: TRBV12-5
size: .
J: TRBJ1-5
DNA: TGTGCTAGTGCCCGGGACACCAAGACACAGCCCCAGCATTTT
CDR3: CASARDTKTQPQHF

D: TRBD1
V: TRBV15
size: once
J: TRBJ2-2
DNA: TGTGCCACCAGCACGGACAGGGGGCGTAACGGGGAGCTGTTTTTT
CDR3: CATSTDRGRNGELFF

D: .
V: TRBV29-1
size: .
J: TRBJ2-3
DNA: TGCAGCGAACGACAGAGCCTCACAGATACGCAGTATTTT
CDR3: CSERQSLTDTQYF

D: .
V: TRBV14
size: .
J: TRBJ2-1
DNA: TGTGCCAGCAGCCGGAGATTGGAAGGTTCCTACAATGAGCAGTTCTTC
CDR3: CASSRRLEGSYNEQFF

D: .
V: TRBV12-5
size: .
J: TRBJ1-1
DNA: TGTGCTAGTGGTTTGGTACACAGAGCTTTCTTT
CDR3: CASGLVHRAFF

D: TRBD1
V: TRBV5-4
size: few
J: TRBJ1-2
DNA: TGTGCCAGCAGCTCGGGACAGGGGAACTATGGCTACACCTTC
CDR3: CASSSGQGNYGYTF

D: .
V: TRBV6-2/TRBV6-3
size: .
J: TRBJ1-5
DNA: TGTGCCAGCAGCCCGGGGGGGCCCCAGCATTTT
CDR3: CASSPGGPQHF

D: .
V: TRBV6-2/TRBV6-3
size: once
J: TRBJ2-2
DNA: TGTGCCAGCAGTTACTCGAATCCCCCGTTTCGTGTACTCCGAAACGCCGGGGAGCTGTTTTTT
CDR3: CASSYSNPPFRVLRNAGELFF

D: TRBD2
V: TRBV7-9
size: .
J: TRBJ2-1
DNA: TGTGCCAGCAGCTCTACTAGCGGGAGTATCCAAGGGGACAATGAGCAGTTCTTC
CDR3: CASSSTSGSIQGDNEQFF

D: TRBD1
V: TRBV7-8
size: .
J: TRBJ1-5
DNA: TGTGCCAGCAGCTCTAACAGGGGTTATCAGCCCCAGCATTTT
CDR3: CASSSNRGYQPQHF